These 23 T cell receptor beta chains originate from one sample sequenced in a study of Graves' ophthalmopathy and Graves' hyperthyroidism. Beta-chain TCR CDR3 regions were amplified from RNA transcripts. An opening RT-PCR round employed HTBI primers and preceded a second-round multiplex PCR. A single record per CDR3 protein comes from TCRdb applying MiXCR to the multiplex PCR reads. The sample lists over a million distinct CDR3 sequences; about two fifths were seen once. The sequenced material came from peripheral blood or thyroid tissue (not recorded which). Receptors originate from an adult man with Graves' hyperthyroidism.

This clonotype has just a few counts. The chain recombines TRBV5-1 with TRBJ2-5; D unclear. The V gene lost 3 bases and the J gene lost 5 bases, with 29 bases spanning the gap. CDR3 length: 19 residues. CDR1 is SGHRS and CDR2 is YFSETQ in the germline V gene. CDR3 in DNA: TGCGCCAGCAGCTCTCCGCCGAAATCTAGGACGGATCTGAGGGAGACCCAGTACTTC. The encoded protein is CASSSPPKSRTDLRETQYF.

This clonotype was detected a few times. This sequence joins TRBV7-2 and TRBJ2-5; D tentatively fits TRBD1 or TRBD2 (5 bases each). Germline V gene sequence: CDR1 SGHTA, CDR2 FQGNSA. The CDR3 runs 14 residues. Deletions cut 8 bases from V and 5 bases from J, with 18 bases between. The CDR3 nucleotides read TGTGCCAGCCGCCAGGGACCTTCCGGGGAGACCCAGTACTTC. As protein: CASRQGPSGETQYF.

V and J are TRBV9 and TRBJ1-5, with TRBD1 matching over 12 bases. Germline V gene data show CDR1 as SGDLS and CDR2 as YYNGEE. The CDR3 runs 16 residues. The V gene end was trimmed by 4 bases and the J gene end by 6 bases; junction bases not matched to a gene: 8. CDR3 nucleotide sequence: TGTGCCAGCAGCCACGGGGACAGGGGGCTTGGTCAGCCCCAGCATTTT. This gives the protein CASSHGDRGLGQPQHF.

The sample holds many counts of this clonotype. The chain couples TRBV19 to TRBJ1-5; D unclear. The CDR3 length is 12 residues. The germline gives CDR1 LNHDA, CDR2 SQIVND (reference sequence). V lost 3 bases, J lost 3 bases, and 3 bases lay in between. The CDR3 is CASSMTNQPQHF. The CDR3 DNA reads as TGTGCCAGTAGTATGACCAATCAGCCCCAGCATTTT.

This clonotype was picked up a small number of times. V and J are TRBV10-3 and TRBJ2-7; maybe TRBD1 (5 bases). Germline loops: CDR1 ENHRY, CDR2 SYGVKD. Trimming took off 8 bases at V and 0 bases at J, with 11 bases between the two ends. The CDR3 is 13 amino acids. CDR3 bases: TGTGCCATCCGGCAGGGCCTCTCCTACGAGCAGTACTTC. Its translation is CAIRQGLSYEQYF.

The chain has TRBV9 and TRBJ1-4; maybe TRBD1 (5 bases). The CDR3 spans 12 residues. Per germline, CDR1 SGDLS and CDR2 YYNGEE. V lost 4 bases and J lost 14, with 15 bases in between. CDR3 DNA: TGTGCCAGCAGCCAAACTCTCGGGACCCTGTTTTTT. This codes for CASSQTLGTLFF.

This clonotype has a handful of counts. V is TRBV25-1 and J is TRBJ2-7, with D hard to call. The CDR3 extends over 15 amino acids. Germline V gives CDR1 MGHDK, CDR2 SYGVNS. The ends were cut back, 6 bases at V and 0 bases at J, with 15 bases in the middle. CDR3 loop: CASSGIGLSSYEQYF. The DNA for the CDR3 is TGTGCCAGCAGCGGTATCGGGCTGAGCTCCTACGAGCAGTACTTC.

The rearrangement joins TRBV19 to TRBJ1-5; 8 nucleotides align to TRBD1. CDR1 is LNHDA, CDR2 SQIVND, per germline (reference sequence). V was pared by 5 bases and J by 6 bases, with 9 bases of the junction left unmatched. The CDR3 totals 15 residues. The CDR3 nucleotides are TGTGCCAGTAGTTCGAACAGGGGGAGGAGTCAGCCCCAGCATTTT. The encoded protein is CASSSNRGRSQPQHF.

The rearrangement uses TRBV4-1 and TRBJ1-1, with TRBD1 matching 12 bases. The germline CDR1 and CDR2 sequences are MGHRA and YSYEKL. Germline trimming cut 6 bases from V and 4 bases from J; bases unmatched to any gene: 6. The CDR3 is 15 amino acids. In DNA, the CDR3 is TGCGCCAGCAGGGGACAGGGGGCGGGCGTCACTGAAGCTTTCTTT. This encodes CASRGQGAGVTEAFF.

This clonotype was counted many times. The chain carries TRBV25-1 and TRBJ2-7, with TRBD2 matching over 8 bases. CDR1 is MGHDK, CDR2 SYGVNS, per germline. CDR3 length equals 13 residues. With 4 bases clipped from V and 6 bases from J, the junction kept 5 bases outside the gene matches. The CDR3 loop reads CASSVGLAREQYF. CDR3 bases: TGTGCCAGCAGTGTCGGACTAGCCCGCGAGCAGTACTTC.

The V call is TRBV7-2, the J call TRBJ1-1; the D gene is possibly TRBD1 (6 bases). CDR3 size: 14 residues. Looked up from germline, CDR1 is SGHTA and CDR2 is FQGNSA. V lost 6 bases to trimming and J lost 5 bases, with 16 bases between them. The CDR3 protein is CASSYSWTDTEAFF. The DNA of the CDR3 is TGTGCCAGCAGTTACTCCTGGACAGATACTGAAGCTTTCTTT.

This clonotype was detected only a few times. CDR3 bases: TGTGCCTGGAGTGTAACCAGCGGGAGTGAGACCCAGTACTTC. Its protein is CAWSVTSGSETQYF. V usage is TRBV30 and J usage is TRBJ2-5; TRBD2 agrees at 8 bases. V shed 0 bases, J shed 5 bases, and the junction held 5 bases outside the gene matches. CDR1 GTSNPN and CDR2 SVGIG come from the germline V gene (reference sequence). CDR3 size: 14 residues. The whole variable domain, remainder taken from reference TRBV30 and TRBJ2-5, is SQTIHQWPATLVQPVGSPLSLECTVEGTSNPNLYWYRQAAGRGLQLLFYSVGIGQISSEVPQNLSASRPQDRQFILSSKKLLLSDSGFYLCAWSVTSGSETQYFGPGTRLLVL.

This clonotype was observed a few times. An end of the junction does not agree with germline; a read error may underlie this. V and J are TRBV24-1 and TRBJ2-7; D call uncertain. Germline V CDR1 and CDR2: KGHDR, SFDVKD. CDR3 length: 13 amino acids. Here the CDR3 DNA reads TGTGCCAGCAGTGAACGGGTCTTAAACGAGCAGTACTTC. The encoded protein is CASSERVLNEQYF.

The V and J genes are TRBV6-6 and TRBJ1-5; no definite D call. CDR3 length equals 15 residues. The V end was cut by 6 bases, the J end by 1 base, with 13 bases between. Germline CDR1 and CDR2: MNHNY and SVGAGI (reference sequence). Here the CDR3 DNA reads TGTGCCAGCAGCCCCCTCTCTGTCAGCAATCAGCCCCAGCATTTT. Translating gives CASSPLSVSNQPQHF.

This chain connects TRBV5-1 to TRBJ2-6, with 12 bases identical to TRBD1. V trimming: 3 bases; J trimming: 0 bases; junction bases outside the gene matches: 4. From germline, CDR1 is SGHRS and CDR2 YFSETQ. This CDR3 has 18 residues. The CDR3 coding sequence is TGCGCCAGCAGCTCGGGACAGGGGGCCTCCTCTGGGGCCAACGTCCTGACTTTC. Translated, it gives CASSSGQGASSGANVLTF.

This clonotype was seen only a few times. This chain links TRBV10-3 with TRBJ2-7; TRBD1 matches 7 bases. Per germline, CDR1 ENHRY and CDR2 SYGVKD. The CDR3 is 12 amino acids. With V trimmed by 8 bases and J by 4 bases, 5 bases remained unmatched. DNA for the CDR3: TGTGCCATCCTGGGACAGAATTACGAGCAGTACTTC. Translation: CAILGQNYEQYF.

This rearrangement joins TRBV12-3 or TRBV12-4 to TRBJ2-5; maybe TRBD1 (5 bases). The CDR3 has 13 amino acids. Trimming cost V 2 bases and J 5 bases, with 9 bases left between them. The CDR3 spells CASSLPGFETQYF. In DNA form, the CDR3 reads TGTGCCAGCAGTTTACCAGGGTTCGAGACCCAGTACTTC.

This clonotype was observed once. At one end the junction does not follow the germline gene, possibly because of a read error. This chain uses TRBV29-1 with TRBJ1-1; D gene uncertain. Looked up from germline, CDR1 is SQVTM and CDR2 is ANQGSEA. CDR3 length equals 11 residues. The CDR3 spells CSFGRNSEAFF. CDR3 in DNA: TGCAGTTTCGGTCGGAACTCTGAAGCTTTCTTT.

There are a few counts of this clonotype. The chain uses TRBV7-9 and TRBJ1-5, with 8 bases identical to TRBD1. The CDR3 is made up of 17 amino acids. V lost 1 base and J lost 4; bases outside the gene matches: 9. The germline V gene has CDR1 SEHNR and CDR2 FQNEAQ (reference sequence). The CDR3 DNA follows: TGTGCCAGCAGCTTAGTTTTCAGACAGGGGCTAAATCAGCCCCAGCATTTT. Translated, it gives CASSLVFRQGLNQPQHF.

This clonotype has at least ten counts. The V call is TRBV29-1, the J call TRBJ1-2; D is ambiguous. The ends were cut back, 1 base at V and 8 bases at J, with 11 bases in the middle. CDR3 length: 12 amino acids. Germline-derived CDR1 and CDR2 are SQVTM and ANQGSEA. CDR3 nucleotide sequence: TGCAGCGTTGAAGCCCAAGGCGGGGGCTACACCTTC. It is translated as CSVEAQGGGYTF.

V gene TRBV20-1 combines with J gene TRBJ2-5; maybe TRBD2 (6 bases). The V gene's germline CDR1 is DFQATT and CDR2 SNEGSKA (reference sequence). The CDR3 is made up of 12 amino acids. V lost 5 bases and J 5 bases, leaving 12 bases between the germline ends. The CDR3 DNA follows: TGCAGTGCTGCGGACGGAGGGGAGACCCAGTACTTC. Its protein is CSAADGGETQYF.

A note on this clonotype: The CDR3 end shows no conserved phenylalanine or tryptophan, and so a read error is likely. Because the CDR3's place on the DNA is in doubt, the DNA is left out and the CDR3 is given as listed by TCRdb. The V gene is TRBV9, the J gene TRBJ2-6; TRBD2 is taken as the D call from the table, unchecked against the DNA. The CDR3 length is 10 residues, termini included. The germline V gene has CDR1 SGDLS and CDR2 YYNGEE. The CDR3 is CASRGTSGSS.

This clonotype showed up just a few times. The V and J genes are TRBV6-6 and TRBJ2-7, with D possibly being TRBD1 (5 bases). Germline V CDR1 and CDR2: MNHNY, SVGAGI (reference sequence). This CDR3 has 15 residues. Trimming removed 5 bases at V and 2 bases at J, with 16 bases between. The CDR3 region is CASSPDSLAAYEQYF. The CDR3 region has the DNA TGTGCCAGCAGTCCCGACAGCCTTGCGGCCTACGAGCAGTACTTC.